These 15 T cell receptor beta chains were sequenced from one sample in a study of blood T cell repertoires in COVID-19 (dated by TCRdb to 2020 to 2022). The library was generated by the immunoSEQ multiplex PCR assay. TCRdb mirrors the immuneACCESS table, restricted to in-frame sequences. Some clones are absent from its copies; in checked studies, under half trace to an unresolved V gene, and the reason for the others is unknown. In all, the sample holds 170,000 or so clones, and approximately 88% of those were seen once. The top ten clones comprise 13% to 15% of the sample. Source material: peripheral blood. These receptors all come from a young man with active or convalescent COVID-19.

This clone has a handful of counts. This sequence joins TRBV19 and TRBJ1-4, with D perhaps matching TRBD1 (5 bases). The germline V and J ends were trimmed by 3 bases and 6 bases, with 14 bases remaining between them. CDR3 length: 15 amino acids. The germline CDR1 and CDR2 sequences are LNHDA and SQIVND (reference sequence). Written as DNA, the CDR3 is TGTGCCAGTAGTATCGCGGCAGGGTCGGATGAAAAACTGTTTTTT. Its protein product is CASSIAAGSDEKLFF.

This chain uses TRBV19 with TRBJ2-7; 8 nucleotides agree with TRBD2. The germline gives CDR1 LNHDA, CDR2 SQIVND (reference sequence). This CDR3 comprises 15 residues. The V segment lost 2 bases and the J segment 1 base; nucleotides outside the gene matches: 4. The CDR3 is CASSISGGRSYEQYF. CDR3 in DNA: TGTGCCAGTAGTATAAGCGGGGGACGGTCCTACGAGCAGTACTTC.

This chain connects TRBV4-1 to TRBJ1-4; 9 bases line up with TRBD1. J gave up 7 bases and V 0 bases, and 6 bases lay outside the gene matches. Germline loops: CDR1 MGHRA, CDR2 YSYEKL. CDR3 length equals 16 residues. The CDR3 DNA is TGCGCCAGCAGCCAAGATCCGGGACAGGGAGGTGAAAAACTGTTTTTT. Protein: CASSQDPGQGGEKLFF.

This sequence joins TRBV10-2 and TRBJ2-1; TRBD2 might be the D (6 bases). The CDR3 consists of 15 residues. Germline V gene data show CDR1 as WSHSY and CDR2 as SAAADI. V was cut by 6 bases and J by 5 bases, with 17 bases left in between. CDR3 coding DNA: TGCGCCAGCAGGGACTACTCCGGACGGCACAATGAGCAGTTCTTC. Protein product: CASRDYSGRHNEQFF.

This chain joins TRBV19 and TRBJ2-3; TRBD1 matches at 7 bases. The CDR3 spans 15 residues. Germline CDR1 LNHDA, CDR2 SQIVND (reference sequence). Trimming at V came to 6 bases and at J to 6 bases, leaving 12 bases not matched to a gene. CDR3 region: CASSSGQPTTDTQYF. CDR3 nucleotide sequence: TGTGCCAGTAGCTCGGGACAGCCGACGACGGATACGCAGTATTTT.

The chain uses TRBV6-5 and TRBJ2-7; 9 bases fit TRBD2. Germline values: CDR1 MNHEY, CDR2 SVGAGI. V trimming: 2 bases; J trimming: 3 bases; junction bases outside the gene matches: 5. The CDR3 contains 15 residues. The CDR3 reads CASSYGLAFVYEQYF. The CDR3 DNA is TGTGCCAGCAGTTACGGACTAGCGTTCGTCTACGAGCAGTACTTC.

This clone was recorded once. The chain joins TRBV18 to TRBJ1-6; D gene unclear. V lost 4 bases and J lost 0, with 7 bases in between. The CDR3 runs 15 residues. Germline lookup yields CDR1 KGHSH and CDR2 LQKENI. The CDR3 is CASSLGSSYNSPLHF. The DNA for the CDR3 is TGTGCCAGCTCACTGGGGAGCTCCTATAATTCACCCCTCCACTTT.

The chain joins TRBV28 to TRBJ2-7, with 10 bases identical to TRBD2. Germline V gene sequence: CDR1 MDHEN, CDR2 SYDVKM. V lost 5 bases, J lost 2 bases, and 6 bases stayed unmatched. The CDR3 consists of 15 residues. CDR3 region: CASSVISGRAYEQYF. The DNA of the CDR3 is TGTGCCAGCAGTGTCATCAGCGGGAGGGCCTACGAGCAGTACTTC. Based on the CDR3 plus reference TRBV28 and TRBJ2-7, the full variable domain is DVKVTQSSRYLVKRTGEKVFLECVQDMDHENMFWYRQDPGLGLRLIYFSYDVKMKEKGDIPEGYSVSREKKERFSLILESASTNQTSMYLCASSVISGRAYEQYFGPGTRLTVT.

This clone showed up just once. The CDR3 coding sequence is TGCGCCAGCACCCGTGCGGGGGACTACCAAGAGACCCAGTACTTC. Encoded protein: CASTRAGDYQETQYF. The chain couples TRBV5-1 to TRBJ2-5; 7 bases match TRBD2. This CDR3 is built from 15 residues. The V gene end was trimmed by 6 bases and the J gene end by 0 bases; junction bases not matched to a gene: 8. Germline V gives CDR1 SGHRS, CDR2 YFSETQ.

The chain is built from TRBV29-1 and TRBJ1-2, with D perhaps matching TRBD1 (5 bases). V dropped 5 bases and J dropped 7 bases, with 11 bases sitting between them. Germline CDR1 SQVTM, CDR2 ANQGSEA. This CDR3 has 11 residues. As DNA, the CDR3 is TGCAGCGTTCCAAGCAGGGCTGGCTACACCTTC. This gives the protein CSVPSRAGYTF. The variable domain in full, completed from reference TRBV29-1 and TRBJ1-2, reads SAVISQKPSRDICQRGTSLTIQCQVDSQVTMMFWYRQQPGQSLTLIATANQGSEATYESGFVIDKFPISRPNLTFSTLTVSNMSPEDSSIYLCSVPSRAGYTFGSGTRLTVV.

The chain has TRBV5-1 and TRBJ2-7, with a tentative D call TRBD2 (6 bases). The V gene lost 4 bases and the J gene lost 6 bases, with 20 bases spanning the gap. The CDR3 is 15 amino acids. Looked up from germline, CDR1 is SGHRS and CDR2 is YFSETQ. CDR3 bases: TGCGCCAGCAGCGTGGGAAACCGGGAGTCTGGCGAGCAGTACTTC. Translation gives CASSVGNRESGEQYF.

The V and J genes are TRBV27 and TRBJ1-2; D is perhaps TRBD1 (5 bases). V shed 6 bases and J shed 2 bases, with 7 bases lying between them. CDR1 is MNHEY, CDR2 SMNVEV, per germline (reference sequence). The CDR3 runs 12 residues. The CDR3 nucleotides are TGTGCCAGCAGCCGGGGGAACTATGGCTACACCTTC. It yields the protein CASSRGNYGYTF.

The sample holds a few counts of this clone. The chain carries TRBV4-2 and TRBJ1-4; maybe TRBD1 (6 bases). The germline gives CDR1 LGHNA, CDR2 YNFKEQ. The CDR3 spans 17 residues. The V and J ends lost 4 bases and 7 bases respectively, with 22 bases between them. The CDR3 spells CASSRGGETPAGEKLFF. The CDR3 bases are TGTGCCAGCAGCCGAGGGGGAGAAACTCCAGCCGGTGAAAAACTGTTTTTT.

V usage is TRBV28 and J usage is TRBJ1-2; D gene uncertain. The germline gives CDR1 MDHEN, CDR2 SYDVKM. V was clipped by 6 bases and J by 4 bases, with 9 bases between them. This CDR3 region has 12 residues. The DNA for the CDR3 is TGTGCCAGCAGGAAAACTCTCTATGGCTACACCTTC. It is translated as CASRKTLYGYTF.

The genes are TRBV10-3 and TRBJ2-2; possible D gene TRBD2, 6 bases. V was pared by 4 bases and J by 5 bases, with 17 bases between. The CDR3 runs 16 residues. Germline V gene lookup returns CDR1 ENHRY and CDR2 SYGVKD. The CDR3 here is CAISGRTTYPTGELFF. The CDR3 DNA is TGTGCCATCAGTGGGAGGACTACCTACCCTACCGGGGAGCTGTTTTTT.